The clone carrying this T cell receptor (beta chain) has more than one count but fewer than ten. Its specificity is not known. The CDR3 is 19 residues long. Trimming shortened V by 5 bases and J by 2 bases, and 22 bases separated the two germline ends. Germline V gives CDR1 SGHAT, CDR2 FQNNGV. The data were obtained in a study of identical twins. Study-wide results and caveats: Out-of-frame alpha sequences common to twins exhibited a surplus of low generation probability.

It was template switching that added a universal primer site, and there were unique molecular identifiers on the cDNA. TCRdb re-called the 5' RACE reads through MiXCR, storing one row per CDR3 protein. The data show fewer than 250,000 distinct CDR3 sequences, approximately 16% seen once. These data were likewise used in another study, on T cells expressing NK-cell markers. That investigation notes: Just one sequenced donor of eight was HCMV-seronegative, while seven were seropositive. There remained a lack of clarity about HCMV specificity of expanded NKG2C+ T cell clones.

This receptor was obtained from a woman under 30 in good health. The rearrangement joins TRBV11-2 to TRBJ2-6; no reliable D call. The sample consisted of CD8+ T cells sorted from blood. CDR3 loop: CASSPWAGIVGTGANVLTF. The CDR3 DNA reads TGTGCCAGCAGCCCCTGGGCAGGCATAGTAGGGACTGGGGCCAACGTCCTGACTTTC. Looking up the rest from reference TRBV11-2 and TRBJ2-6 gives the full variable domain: EAGVAQSPRYKIIEKRQSVAFWCNPISGHATLYWYQQILGQGPKLLIQFQNNGVVDDSQLPKDRFSAERLKGVDSTLKIQPAKLEDSAVYLCASSPWAGIVGTGANVLTFGAGSRLTVL.